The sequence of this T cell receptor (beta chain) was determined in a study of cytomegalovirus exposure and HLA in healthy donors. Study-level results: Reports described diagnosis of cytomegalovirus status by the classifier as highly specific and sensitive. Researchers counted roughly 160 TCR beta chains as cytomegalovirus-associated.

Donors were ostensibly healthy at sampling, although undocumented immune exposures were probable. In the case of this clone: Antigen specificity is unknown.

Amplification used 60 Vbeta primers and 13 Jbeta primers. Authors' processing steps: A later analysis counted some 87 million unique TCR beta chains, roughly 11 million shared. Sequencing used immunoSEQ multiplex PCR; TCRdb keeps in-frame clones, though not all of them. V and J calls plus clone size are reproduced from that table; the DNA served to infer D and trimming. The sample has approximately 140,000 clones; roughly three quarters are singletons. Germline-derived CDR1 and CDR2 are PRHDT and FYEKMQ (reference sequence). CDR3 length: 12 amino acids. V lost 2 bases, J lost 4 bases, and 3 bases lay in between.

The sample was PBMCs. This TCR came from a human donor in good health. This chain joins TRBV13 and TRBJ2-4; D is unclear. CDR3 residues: CASSLLKNIQYF. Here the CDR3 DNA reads TGTGCCAGCAGCTTACTGAAAAACATTCAGTACTTC. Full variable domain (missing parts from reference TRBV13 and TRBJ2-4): AAGVIQSPRHLIKEKRETATLKCYPIPRHDTVYWYQQGPGQDPQFLISFYEKMQSDKGSIPDRFSAQQFSDYHSELNMSSLELGDSALYFCASSLLKNIQYFGAGTRLSVL.